The 6 T cell receptor beta chains listed next were all sequenced from one sample in a study of vaccination effects on CD4 cells after COVID-19. This table comes from immunoSEQ multiplex PCR, and its TCRdb copy is limited to in-frame clones, with some not included. The sample lists fewer than 80,000 clones, about 67% seen once, with roughly 1.6% in the top ten. Their cognate antigens are unknown. Under the ViraFEST assay, PBMC were stimulated with viral peptide pools so that antigen-specific CD4+ T cells expanded. Sequencing was performed afterwards. On roughly day 10 of culture, CD4+ T cells were separated out. All study participants received two doses of BNT162b2 or mRNA-1273 vaccine. The source was CD4+ T cells from PBMCs cultured with HCoV-229E spike peptides, collected after COVID-19 vaccination. These receptors were taken from a human donor who received a COVID-19 vaccine.

This clone was detected once. The gene calls are TRBV4-1 and TRBJ1-4, with TRBD1 as a possible D gene (5 bases). From germline, CDR1 is MGHRA and CDR2 YSYEKL. The CDR3 spans 15 residues. V was shortened by 5 bases and J by 4 bases, with 14 bases between the two germline ends. The CDR3 loop reads CASSVAGLINEKLFF. The CDR3 nucleotides are TGCGCCAGCAGCGTCGCAGGGCTTATTAATGAAAAACTGTTTTTT.

This clone came up a few times. This chain links TRBV5-1 with TRBJ1-1; TRBD1 matches 9 bases. The germline V gene has CDR1 SGHRS and CDR2 YFSETQ. The CDR3 has 15 amino acids. The V gene end was trimmed by 4 bases and the J gene end by 0 bases; junction bases not matched to a gene: 4. CDR3 residues: CASSPRTGVNTEAFF. DNA of the CDR3: TGCGCCAGCAGCCCTAGGACAGGGGTGAACACTGAAGCTTTCTTT.

The chain couples TRBV18 to TRBJ1-6, with D possibly being TRBD1 (6 bases). Germline V gene data show CDR1 as KGHSH and CDR2 as LQKENI. This CDR3 has 14 amino acids. V was pared by 6 bases and J by 14 bases, with 20 bases between. The CDR3 bases are TGTGCCAGCTCTCGTGAACAGGGTTTTATGGCCCTCCACTTT. Protein: CASSREQGFMALHF.

J is TRBJ2-3 and V is TRBV5-1; D gene uncertain. In germline, CDR1 is SGHRS, CDR2 YFSETQ. V lost 1 base and J 5 bases, leaving 14 bases between the germline ends. CDR3 size: 15 residues. This CDR3 is CASSLRTHAQDTQYF. The CDR3 DNA reads TGCGCCAGCAGCTTGAGAACCCACGCACAAGATACGCAGTATTTT.

V gene TRBV14 combines with J gene TRBJ1-1; D possibly corresponds to TRBD1 (6 bases). The germline V gene encodes CDR1 SGHDN and CDR2 FVKESK. Trimming took 4 bases from V and 4 from J, leaving 19 bases between them. The CDR3 extends over 16 amino acids. The CDR3 DNA reads TGTGCCAGCAGCCCACATGTGCAGGCCAGGGGCACTGAAGCTTTCTTT. Its protein is CASSPHVQARGTEAFF.

This clone was seen a handful of times. The genes are TRBV29-1 and TRBJ1-1, with 8 bases fitting TRBD1. Losses at the gene ends were 5 bases for V and 1 base for J; bases not matched to a gene: 6. The CDR3 is 14 amino acids. The germline gives CDR1 SQVTM, CDR2 ANQGSEA. The CDR3 bases are TGCAGCGTTACCCCCGGGACAGGGAACACTGAAGCTTTCTTT. It translates to CSVTPGTGNTEAFF.